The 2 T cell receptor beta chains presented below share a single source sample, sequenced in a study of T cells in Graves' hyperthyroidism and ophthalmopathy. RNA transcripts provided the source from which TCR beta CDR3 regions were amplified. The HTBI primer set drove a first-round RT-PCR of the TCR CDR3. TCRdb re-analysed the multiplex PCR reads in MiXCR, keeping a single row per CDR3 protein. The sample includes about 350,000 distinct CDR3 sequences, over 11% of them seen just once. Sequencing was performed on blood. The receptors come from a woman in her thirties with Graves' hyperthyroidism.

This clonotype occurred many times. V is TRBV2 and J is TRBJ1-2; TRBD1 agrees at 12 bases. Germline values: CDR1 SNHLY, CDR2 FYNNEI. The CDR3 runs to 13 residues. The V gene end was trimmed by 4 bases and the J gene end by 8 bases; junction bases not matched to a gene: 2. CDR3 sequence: CASSAGTGGGYTF. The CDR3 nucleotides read TGTGCCAGCAGTGCCGGGACAGGGGGCGGCTACACCTTC.

Written as DNA, the CDR3 is TGTGCCAGCAGCGAAGCCCAAACGCTTACTGACTACGAGCAGTACTTC. Encoded protein: CASSEAQTLTDYEQYF. The V and J genes are TRBV6-4 and TRBJ2-7, with D uncertain. V was clipped by 6 bases and J by 3 bases, with 21 bases between them. CDR1 MRHNA and CDR2 SNTAGT come from the germline V gene. The CDR3 covers 16 residues.